A selection of T cell receptor beta chains follows, all from one sample in a study of T cell changes during pregnancy in multiple sclerosis. TCRdb keeps only in-frame clones here, not all; method: immunoSEQ multiplex PCR. The profile shows 45,000 to 55,000 clones, over 80% of them singletons. Sequencing was performed on CD4+ T cells from peripheral blood mononuclear cells, taken in the second trimester of pregnancy. The receptors shown here come from a female donor in good health, enrolled as a control in a pregnancy study. Each CDR3 is given with its conserved first and last residue.

j_gene: TRBJ2-3
v_gene: TRBV29-1
CDR3aa: CSAVKQGSVTDTQYF

j_gene: TRBJ2-2
v_gene: TRBV5-4
CDR3aa: CASSPGLDFAGELFF

j_gene: TRBJ2-7
v_gene: TRBV30
CDR3aa: CAWSVLGGSGTSYEQYF

j_gene: TRBJ1-3
v_gene: TRBV21-1
CDR3aa: CASSKASRAPLPGNTIYF

j_gene: TRBJ2-7
v_gene: TRBV28
CDR3aa: CASSSNVDSGSYEQYF

j_gene: TRBJ1-2
v_gene: TRBV10-3
CDR3aa: CAISEKQGGFRGYTF

j_gene: TRBJ2-5
v_gene: TRBV28
CDR3aa: CASSSGTGQKETQYF

j_gene: TRBJ2-1
v_gene: TRBV4-1
CDR3aa: CASSQQGLVSYNEQFF

j_gene: TRBJ2-1
v_gene: TRBV5-1
CDR3aa: CASSLDTTSGIREQFF

j_gene: TRBJ1-3
v_gene: TRBV28
CDR3aa: CASSIRGTGNTIYF

j_gene: TRBJ1-4
v_gene: TRBV28
CDR3aa: CASSLPLTGEKLFF

j_gene: TRBJ1-6
v_gene: TRBV28
CDR3aa: CASSLWGEVDSPLHF

j_gene: TRBJ2-5
v_gene: TRBV5-1
CDR3aa: CASSTESGGAVTQYF

j_gene: TRBJ2-7
v_gene: TRBV5-1
CDR3aa: CASSLDLASEQYF

j_gene: TRBJ2-7
v_gene: TRBV4-2
CDR3aa: CASSQDRQGNEQYF

j_gene: TRBJ2-1
v_gene: TRBV19
CDR3aa: CASRSGQGGRNEQFF

j_gene: TRBJ2-3
v_gene: TRBV21-1
CDR3aa: CASSKLGGRSTDTQYF

j_gene: TRBJ2-4
v_gene: TRBV13
CDR3aa: CASSAYRGLAKNIQYF

j_gene: TRBJ2-3
v_gene: TRBV5-1
CDR3aa: CASSFKGSTDTQYF

j_gene: TRBJ1-2
v_gene: TRBV28
CDR3aa: CASSPRFYGYTF

j_gene: TRBJ2-7
v_gene: TRBV5-5
CDR3aa: CASSTGARSSYEQYF

j_gene: TRBJ2-1
v_gene: TRBV4-1
CDR3aa: CASSHYGSPPEFF

j_gene: TRBJ1-3
v_gene: TRBV7-2
CDR3aa: CASSLALRSGGHSGNTIYF

j_gene: TRBJ1-1
v_gene: TRBV6-1
CDR3aa: CASWDRGEVNTEAFF

j_gene: TRBJ2-7
v_gene: TRBV18
CDR3aa: CASSPGLAREQYF

j_gene: TRBJ1-1
v_gene: TRBV19
CDR3aa: CASRGGQTNTEAFF

j_gene: TRBJ2-2
v_gene: TRBV28
CDR3aa: CASSSLPGQGENTGELFF

j_gene: TRBJ2-7
v_gene: TRBV4-1
CDR3aa: CASSHGTGGSYEQYF

j_gene: TRBJ2-5
v_gene: TRBV7-2
CDR3aa: CASAQGGRGTQYF

j_gene: TRBJ2-3
v_gene: TRBV4-2
CDR3aa: CASSQAAGGGTDTQYF

j_gene: TRBJ1-1
v_gene: TRBV7-9
CDR3aa: CASSMHTGGTEAFF